This is a list of T cell receptor beta chains from one sample in a study of siplizumab effects on memory and regulatory T cells. Libraries were prepared by immunoSEQ multiplex PCR; TCRdb keeps only in-frame clonotypes and omits some of them. This sample has about 100,000 clones; over 90% occur once, and the top ten carry about 0.62%. The specimen was Tregs sorted from blood. The source of these receptors is a human donor in good health. The CDR3 runs from the conserved cysteine through the conserved F or W. D genes are given only for firm matches. A row's size may be missing; if present it is once, few, many or a size class.

j_call,clone_size,d_call,v_call,cdr3_nt,cdr3_aa
TRBJ2-2,NA,NA,TRBV9,TGTGCCAGCAGCCCCCGTGGAGCCACGAGCACCGGGGAGCTGTTTTTT,CASSPRGATSTGELFF
TRBJ2-2,few,NA,TRBV27,TGTGCCAGCAGTTTGACCGGGGAGCTGTTTTTT,CASSLTGELFF
TRBJ2-2,NA,NA,TRBV10-1,TGCGCCAGCAGTGTTGTGAACACCGGGGAGCTGTTTTTT,CASSVVNTGELFF
TRBJ2-7,NA,NA,TRBV11-3,TGTGCCAGCAGCCCCGGGGCACGGACGGGTCAGTACTTC,CASSPGARTGQYF
TRBJ2-5,NA,NA,TRBV11-2,TGTGCCAGCAGCTTTGAAAGCCGGGCGGCCCAGTACTTC,CASSFESRAAQYF
TRBJ1-6,NA,NA,TRBV6-5,TGTGCCAGCAGCCTAAGAGAAGATTCACCCCTCCACTTT,CASSLREDSPLHF
TRBJ2-1,NA,NA,TRBV11-2,TGTGCCAGCAGCTTAGGACTTAACAATGAGCAGTTCTTC,CASSLGLNNEQFF
TRBJ1-2,NA,NA,TRBV25-1,TGTGCCAGCAGTGAGGCAGGGTGGGGCTACACCTTC,CASSEAGWGYTF
TRBJ2-7,NA,TRBD2,TRBV29-1,TGCAGCGTCCGTCGGACTAGCGGGGTACAAGCCTACGAGCAGTACTTC,CSVRRTSGVQAYEQYF
TRBJ2-5,NA,NA,TRBV11-3,TGTGCCAGCAGCTTTAGTAGTATTGTGGAGACCCAGTACTTC,CASSFSSIVETQYF
TRBJ1-1,NA,NA,TRBV30,TGTGCCTGGAGTGAGACCCCCCTCTGGGCTTTCTTT,CAWSETPLWAFF
TRBJ2-1,NA,NA,TRBV11-3,TGTGCCAGCAGCTTAGATCGGGTCAGCGGTATCTACAATGAGCAGTTCTTC,CASSLDRVSGIYNEQFF
TRBJ1-1,NA,TRBD1,TRBV6-1,TGTGCCAGCAGTGAGGGGACAGGGCGGAACACTGAAGCTTTCTTT,CASSEGTGRNTEAFF
TRBJ2-5,NA,TRBD1,TRBV4-2,TGTGCCAGCAGCCAGAACAGGGGCGCCTTAAAAGAGACCCAGTACTTC,CASSQNRGALKETQYF
TRBJ1-2,NA,TRBD1,TRBV30,TGTGCCTGGAGGAATCAGGGGGCGCACTATGGCTACACCTTC,CAWRNQGAHYGYTF
TRBJ2-7,NA,NA,TRBV18,TGTGCCAGCTCACAAGGGAGAATATCCTACGAGCAGTACTTC,CASSQGRISYEQYF
TRBJ2-7,NA,NA,TRBV7-8,TGTGCCAGCAGCCAAACATCGAAGCAGTACTTC,CASSQTSKQYF
TRBJ1-5,medium-sized,NA,TRBV10-3,TGTGCCATCAGTGAGTCTGTCAGGCTCAATCAGCCCCAGCATTTT,CAISESVRLNQPQHF
TRBJ1-1,NA,NA,TRBV5-4,TGTGCCAGCAGCTTGGTTGGTAGGGAGACTTTCTTT,CASSLVGRETFF
TRBJ2-7,NA,NA,TRBV29-1,TGCAGCGTTGAAGATCTAGGGCAGCTCGAGCAGTACTTC,CSVEDLGQLEQYF
TRBJ2-7,NA,NA,TRBV11-3,TGTGCCAGCAGCTTAGTTTTCGGGGCTACCTACGAGCAGTACTTC,CASSLVFGATYEQYF
TRBJ2-1,NA,TRBD2,TRBV9,TGTGCCAGCAGCCTTGGACTAGCGGGAGCCCTCTACAATGAGCAGTTCTTC,CASSLGLAGALYNEQFF
TRBJ2-7,NA,TRBD1,TRBV7-7,TGTGCTAGCAGCCCCCAGGTGGGACAGGGGGCTTCCTACGAGCAGTACTTC,CASSPQVGQGASYEQYF
TRBJ2-3,NA,NA,TRBV15,TGTGCCACCAGCAGAGGGAGGGCGGATACGCAGTATTTT,CATSRGRADTQYF
TRBJ2-5,NA,TRBD2,TRBV15,TGTGCCACCAGCAGAGGGACTAGCGGTTTCCAAGAGACCCAGTACTTC,CATSRGTSGFQETQYF
TRBJ1-1,NA,NA,TRBV2,TGTGCCAGCAGTGAAGAAGTCACTGAAGCTTTCTTT,CASSEEVTEAFF
TRBJ2-5,once,TRBD1,TRBV7-6,TGTGCCAGCAGCCGCCGGGACAGGCTAACTCAAGAGACCCAGTACTTC,CASSRRDRLTQETQYF